This T cell receptor (beta chain) was sequenced for a study of shared clonotypes between healthy human individuals. This clone occurred once. Its antigen is still unknown. Overall study results and limits: Depth of sequencing was expected to influence donor clonotype sharing.

Some clones are missing from TCRdb's copy, which holds only in-frame ones; the method was immunoSEQ multiplex PCR. The data show a few million clones, 90% to 95% seen once. The sequenced sample was naive CD4+ T cells from PBMCs. Subset here: CD45RA+ positively selected. The clonotype was recovered from a man aged 18 to 29 in good health. Some clones in this sample may be carry-over from other donors' samples.

This CDR3 is CASSHVSSGANVLTF. Written as DNA, the CDR3 is TGTGCCAGCAGCCACGTCAGCTCTGGGGCCAACGTCCTGACTTTC. V gene TRBV4-2 combines with J gene TRBJ2-6; D gene unclear. Germline V gives CDR1 LGHNA, CDR2 YNFKEQ. The CDR3 runs 15 residues. V was trimmed by 3 bases and J by 0 bases, leaving 6 bases between them.